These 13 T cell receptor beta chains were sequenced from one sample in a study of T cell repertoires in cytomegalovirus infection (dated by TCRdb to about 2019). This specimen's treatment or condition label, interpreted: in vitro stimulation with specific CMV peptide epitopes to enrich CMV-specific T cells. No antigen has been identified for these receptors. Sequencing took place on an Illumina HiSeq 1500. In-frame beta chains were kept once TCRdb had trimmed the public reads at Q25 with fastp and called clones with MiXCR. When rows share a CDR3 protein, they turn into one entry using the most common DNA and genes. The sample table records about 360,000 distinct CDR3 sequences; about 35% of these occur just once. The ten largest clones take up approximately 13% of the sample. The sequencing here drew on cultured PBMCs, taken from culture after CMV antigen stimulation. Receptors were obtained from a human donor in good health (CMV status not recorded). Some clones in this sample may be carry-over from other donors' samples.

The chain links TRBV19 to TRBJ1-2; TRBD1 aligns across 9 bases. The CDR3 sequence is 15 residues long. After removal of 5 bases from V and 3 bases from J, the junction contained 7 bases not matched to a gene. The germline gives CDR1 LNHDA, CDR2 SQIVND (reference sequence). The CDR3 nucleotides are TGTGCCAGTAGTCCAAGGGACAGGGAGCACTATGGCTACACCTTC. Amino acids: CASSPRDREHYGYTF.

The DNA for the CDR3 is TGTGCCAGCAGTTTGCGGGGATGGGATGGCTACACCTTC. This codes for CASSLRGWDGYTF. J is TRBJ1-2 and V is TRBV28, with D unresolved. Germline V gives CDR1 MDHEN, CDR2 SYDVKM. The V gene lost 3 bases and the J gene lost 6 bases, with 11 bases spanning the gap. The CDR3 consists of 13 residues.

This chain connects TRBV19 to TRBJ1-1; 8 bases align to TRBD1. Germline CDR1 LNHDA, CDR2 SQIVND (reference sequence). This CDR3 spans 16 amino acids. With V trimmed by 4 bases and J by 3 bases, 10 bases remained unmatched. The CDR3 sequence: CASSNYLGQGYTEAFF. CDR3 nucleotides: TGTGCCAGTAGTAACTACCTCGGACAGGGTTACACTGAAGCTTTCTTT.

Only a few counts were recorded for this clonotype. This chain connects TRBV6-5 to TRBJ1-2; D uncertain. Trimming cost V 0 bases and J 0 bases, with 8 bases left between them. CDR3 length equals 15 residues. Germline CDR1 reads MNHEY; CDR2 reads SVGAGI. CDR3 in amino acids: CASSYSRSANYGYTF. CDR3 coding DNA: TGTGCCAGCAGTTACTCGCGGTCAGCTAACTATGGCTACACCTTC.

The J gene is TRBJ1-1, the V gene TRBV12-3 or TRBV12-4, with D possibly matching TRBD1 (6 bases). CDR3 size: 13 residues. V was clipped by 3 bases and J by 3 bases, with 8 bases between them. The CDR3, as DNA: TGTGCCAGCAGTTTGAACAGGGACACTGAAGCTTTCTTT. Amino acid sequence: CASSLNRDTEAFF.

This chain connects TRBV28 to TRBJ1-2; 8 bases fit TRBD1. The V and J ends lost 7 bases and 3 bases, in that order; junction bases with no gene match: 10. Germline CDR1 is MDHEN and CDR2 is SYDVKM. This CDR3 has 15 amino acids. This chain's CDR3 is CASNHGQGLYYGYTF. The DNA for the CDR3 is TGTGCCAGCAACCACGGACAGGGATTATACTATGGCTACACCTTC.

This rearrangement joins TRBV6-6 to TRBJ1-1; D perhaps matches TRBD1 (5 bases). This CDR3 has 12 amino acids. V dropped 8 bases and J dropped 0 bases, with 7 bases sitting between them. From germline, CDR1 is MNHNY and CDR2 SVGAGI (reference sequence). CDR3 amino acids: CASGHLNTEAFF. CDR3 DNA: TGTGCCAGCGGACATCTGAACACTGAAGCTTTCTTT.

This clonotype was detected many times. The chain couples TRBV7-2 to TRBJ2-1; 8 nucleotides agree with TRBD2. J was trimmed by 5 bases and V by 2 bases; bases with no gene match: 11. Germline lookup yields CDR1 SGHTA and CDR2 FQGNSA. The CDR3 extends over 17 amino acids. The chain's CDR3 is CASSLNLGVAGHNEQFF. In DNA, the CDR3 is TGTGCCAGCAGCTTAAATTTAGGAGTAGCGGGGCACAATGAGCAGTTCTTC. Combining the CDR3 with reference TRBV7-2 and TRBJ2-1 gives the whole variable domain GAGVSQSPSNKVTEKGKDVELRCDPISGHTALYWYRQSLGQGLEFLIYFQGNSAPDKSGLPSDRFSAERTGGSVSTLTIQRTQQEDSAVYLCASSLNLGVAGHNEQFFGPGTRLTVL.

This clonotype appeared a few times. Here the CDR3 DNA reads TGTGCCAGCAGCCCCCCGACTAGCGACCGCACAGATACGCAGTATTTT. This translates into CASSPPTSDRTDTQYF. The gene calls are TRBV7-9 and TRBJ2-3; 8 bases are a match to TRBD2. J gave up 1 base and V 5 bases, and 8 bases lay outside the gene matches. The germline gives CDR1 SEHNR, CDR2 FQNEAQ (reference sequence). The length of the CDR3 is 16 residues.

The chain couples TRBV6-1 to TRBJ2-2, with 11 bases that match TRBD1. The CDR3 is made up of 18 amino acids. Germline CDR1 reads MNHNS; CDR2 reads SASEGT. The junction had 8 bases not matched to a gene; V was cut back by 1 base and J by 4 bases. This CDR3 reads CASSEGGTGGISTGELFF. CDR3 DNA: TGTGCCAGCAGTGAAGGGGGGACAGGGGGAATTTCCACCGGGGAGCTGTTTTTT.

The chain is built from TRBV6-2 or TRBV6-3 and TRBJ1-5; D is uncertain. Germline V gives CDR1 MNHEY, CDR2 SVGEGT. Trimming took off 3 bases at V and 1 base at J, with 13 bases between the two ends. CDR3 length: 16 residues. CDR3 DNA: TGTGCCAGCAGTTATCACGATGACGGAAGCAATCAGCCCCAGCATTTT. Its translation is CASSYHDDGSNQPQHF.

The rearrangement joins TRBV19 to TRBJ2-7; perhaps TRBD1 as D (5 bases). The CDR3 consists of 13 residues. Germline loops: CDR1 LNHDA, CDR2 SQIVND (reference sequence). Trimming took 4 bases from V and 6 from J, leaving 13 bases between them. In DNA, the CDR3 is TGTGCCAGTAGTACCTCAAGTCAGGGCGAGCAGTACGTC. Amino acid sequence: CASSTSSQGEQYV.

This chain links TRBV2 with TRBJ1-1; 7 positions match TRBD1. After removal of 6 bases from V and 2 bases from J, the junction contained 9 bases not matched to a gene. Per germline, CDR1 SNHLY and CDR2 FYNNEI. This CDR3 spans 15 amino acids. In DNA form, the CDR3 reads TGTGCCAGCAGAGCAATGGACAGGCCCAACACTGAAGCTTTCTTT. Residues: CASRAMDRPNTEAFF.